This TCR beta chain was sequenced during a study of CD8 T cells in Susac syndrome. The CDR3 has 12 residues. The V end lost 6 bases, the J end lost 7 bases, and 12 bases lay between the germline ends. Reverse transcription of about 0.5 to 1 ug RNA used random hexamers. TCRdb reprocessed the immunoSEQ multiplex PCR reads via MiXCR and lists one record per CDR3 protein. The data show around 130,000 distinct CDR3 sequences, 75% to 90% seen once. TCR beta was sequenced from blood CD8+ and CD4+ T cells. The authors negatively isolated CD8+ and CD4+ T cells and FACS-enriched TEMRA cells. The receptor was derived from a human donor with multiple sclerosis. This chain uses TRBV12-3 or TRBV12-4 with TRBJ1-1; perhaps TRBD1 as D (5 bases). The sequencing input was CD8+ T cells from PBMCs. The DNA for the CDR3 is TGTGCCAGCAGCCCTGGGGGGGATGAAGCTTTCTTT. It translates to CASSPGGDEAFF.